This T cell receptor beta chain was obtained from a study of CD8 T cells in ankylosing spondylitis. Note on this clonotype: As yet, its antigen is unknown.

The V gene end was trimmed by 8 bases and the J gene end by 3 bases; junction bases not matched to a gene: 10. This CDR3 spans 15 amino acids. The V gene's germline CDR1 is SGHKS and CDR2 YYEKEE (reference sequence). Study-level points and caveats: As reported, disease-linked clones showed significant enrichment in matched ankylosing spondylitis synovial fluid. In synovial fluid and blood from reactive arthritis, some motif variants were previously reported. Characteristic of ankylosing spondylitis blood, it appeared, was a TCR beta motif comprising several highly homologous variants.

The TCR beta libraries were generated through quantitative 5'-RACE incorporating molecular barcodes. A single record per CDR3 protein comes from TCRdb applying MiXCR to the 5' RACE reads. The profile covers 500,000 to 550,000 distinct CDR3 sequences, with about 13% appearing a single time and over 6.5% taken by the ten largest. This rearrangement joins TRBV5-5 to TRBJ2-2; 7 bases agree with TRBD1. The TCR was taken from a male donor with ankylosing spondylitis. Sequencing was carried out using blood, either unsorted or a sorted T cell fraction (not recorded which). The CDR3 coding sequence is TGTGCCAGGAGCACCGGGACAGTCGACACCGGGGAGCTGTTTTTT. It is translated as CARSTGTVDTGELFF.